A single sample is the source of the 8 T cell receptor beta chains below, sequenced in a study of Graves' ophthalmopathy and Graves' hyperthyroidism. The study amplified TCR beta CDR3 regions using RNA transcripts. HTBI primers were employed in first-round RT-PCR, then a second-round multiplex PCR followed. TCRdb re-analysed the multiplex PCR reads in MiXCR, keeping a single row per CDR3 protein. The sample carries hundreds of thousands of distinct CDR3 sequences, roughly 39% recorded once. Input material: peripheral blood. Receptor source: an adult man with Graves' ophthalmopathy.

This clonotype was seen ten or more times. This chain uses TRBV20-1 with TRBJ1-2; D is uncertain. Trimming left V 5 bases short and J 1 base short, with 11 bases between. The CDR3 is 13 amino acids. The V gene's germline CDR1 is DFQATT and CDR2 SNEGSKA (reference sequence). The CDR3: CSASDRNNYGYTF. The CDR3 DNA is TGCAGTGCTTCGGACCGAAATAACTATGGCTACACCTTC.

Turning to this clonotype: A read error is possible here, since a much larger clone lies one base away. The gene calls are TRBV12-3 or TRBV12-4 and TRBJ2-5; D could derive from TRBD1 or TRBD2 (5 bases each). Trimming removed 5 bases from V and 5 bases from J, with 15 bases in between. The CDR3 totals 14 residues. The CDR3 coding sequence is TGTGCCAGCAGTGATGGACTGGGGGTCGAGACCCAGTACTTC. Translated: CASSDGLGVETQYF.

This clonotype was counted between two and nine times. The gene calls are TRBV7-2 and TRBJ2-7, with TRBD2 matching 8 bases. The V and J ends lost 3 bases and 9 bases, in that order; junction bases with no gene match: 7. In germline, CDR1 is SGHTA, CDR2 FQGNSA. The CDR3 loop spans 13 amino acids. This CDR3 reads CASSFGGGYTQYF. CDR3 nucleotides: TGTGCCAGCAGCTTCGGCGGGGGGTATACGCAGTACTTC.

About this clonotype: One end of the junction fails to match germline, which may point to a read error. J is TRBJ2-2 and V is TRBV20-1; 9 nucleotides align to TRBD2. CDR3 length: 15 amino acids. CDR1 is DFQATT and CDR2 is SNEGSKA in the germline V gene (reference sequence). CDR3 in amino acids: CSVRVAGVLTGELFF. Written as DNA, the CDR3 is TGCAGTGTTAGAGTAGCGGGAGTCTTAACCGGGGAGCTGTTTTTT.

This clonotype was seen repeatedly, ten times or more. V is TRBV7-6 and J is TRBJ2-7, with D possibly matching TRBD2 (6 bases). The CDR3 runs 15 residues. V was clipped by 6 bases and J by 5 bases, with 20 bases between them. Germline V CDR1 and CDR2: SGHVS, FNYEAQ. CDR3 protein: CASRATGTREDEQYF. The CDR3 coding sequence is TGTGCCAGCAGGGCTACCGGGACTCGGGAAGACGAGCAGTACTTC.

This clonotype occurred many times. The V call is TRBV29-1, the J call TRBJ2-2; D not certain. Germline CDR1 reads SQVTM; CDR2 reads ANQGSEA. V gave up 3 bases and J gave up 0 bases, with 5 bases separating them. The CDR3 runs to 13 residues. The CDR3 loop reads CSVDLANTGELFF. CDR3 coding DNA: TGCAGCGTTGATTTGGCGAACACCGGGGAGCTGTTTTTT.

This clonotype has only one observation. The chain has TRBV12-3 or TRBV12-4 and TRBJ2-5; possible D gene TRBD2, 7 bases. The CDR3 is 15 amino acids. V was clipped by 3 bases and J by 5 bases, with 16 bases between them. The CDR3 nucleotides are TGTGCCAGCAGTTTGGGGGCAGCGGGAATCGAGACCCAGTACTTC. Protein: CASSLGAAGIETQYF.

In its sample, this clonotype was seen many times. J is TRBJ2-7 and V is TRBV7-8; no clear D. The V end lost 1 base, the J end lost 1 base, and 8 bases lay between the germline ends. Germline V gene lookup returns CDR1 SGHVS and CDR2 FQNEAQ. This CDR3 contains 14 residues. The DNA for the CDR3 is TGTGCCAGCAGCTTAGTGGACGGGTCCTACGAGCAGTACTTC. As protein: CASSLVDGSYEQYF.